The present entry profiles one T cell receptor beta chain with its context. Individuals in the exposed group had encountered a COVID-19 case within 2 weeks preceding study entry. In the original workflow: By means of reference gene primer amplification, nucleated cell counts were estimated. Sequencing was performed with immunoSEQ multiplex PCR; in TCRdb, only in-frame clones are kept and a portion is missing. That table supplies the V and J calls and clone size; D and trimming were determined from the DNA. The table shows approximately 220,000 clones, with 80% to 90% occurring only once. The sample originates from a study of blood T cell repertoires in COVID-19. Study-wide context: Whether acute or convalescent, the COVID-19 samples came from the United States, Italy and Spain.

The germline gives CDR1 LGHNA, CDR2 YNFKEQ. This CDR3 spans 15 amino acids. Trimming removed 4 bases from V and 3 bases from J; junction bases left unmatched: 4. The chain uses TRBV4-2 and TRBJ1-5; 9 nucleotides align to TRBD1. The sample taken for sequencing was PBMCs or T cells enriched from blood (not recorded which). This sequence originates from a woman aged 35 to 49 who had been exposed to COVID-19. In DNA form, the CDR3 reads TGTGCCAGCAGCCTTCGACAGGGGGACAATCAGCCCCAGCATTTT. This encodes CASSLRQGDNQPQHF.